What follows describes a single T cell receptor beta chain. Its antigen is undetermined. This specimen comes from a study of monozygotic twins with inflammatory bowel disease. There are 15 residues in the CDR3. CDR1 and CDR2 from the germline V gene are SGHAT and FQNNGV. TCRdb reprocessed the 5' RACE reads and reports one entry per CDR3 protein, with no DNA. The sample has more than 350,000 distinct CDR3 sequences. Study findings and constraints: For IBD patients, clonotypes shared with others were fewer than for healthy twins, especially with disease activity.

The clonotype originates from a human donor with ulcerative colitis or Crohn's disease, or a healthy co-twin of an affected twin (not recorded which). The V and J genes are TRBV11-2 and TRBJ1-1. Sequencing input: blood. The CDR3 loop is CASSLASTMNTEAFF.